This section outlines one T cell receptor beta chain sequence together with its context. Additional DNA sequences in this sample encode the identical CDR3. Individuals aged about 18 to 89 years were recruited from 24 US areas. The study counted Cohort 3 donors as recovered given two negative PCRs, clearance, or symptom resolution. As originally analysed: Amplifying reference gene primers gave estimates of nucleated cell counts. Sequencing was performed with immunoSEQ multiplex PCR; in TCRdb, only in-frame clones are kept and a portion is missing. V and J calls and clone size follow that table, whereas D and trimming were derived from the DNA. Among fewer than 350,000 clones listed, approximately 85% were seen once. This entry belongs to a study of blood T cell repertoires in COVID-19. Overall study: Researchers got acute and convalescent COVID-19 samples from the United States, Italy and Spain.

The germline V gene encodes CDR1 MRHNA and CDR2 SNTAGT. CDR3 length: 13 residues. With 4 bases clipped from V and 5 bases from J, the junction kept 2 bases outside the gene matches. The sequence came from a man aged 25-40 years who had recovered from COVID-19. Input material: PBMCs or T cells enriched from blood (not recorded which). This sequence joins TRBV6-4 and TRBJ1-1; the match to TRBD1 covers 9 bases. In nucleotides, the CDR3 is TGTGCCAGCAGTGCGACAGGGGGAACTGAAGCTTTCTTT. It translates to CASSATGGTEAFF.